Below, 27 T cell receptor beta chains from the same sample are listed, as sequenced in a study of T cell repertoires in cytomegalovirus infection. TCRdb re-analysed the reads in MiXCR, keeping a single row per CDR3 protein. Of about 400,000 distinct CDR3 sequences listed, roughly 20% are singletons. Material: PBMCs. The origin of the receptors is a human donor in good health (CMV status not recorded). Some clones in this sample may be carry-over from other donors' samples.

This clonotype was seen more than once but under ten times. The chain combines TRBV7-6 with TRBJ2-3; D call uncertain. The CDR3 extends over 13 amino acids. The germline V and J ends were trimmed by 2 bases and 9 bases, with 12 bases remaining between them. The germline gives CDR1 SGHVS, CDR2 FNYEAQ. The CDR3 region has the DNA TGTGCCAGCAGCTTACGGGTTGTGCGGACGCAGTATTTT. It is translated as CASSLRVVRTQYF.

This clonotype was counted a few times. This rearrangement joins TRBV20-1 to TRBJ2-6; maybe TRBD2 (7 bases). The CDR3 sequence is 14 residues long. Germline CDR1 is DFQATT and CDR2 is SNEGSKA (reference sequence). The CDR3 DNA reads TGCAGCCCGAGGGGGGGGAGTGGGGCCAACGTCCTGACTTTC. The encoded protein is CSPRGGSGANVLTF.

The chain combines TRBV7-9 with TRBJ2-5; D tentatively reads TRBD1 or TRBD2 (7 bases each). The CDR3 covers 16 residues. From germline, CDR1 is SEHNR and CDR2 FQNEAQ (reference sequence). V was shortened by 5 bases and J by 1 base, with 17 bases between the two germline ends. CDR3 DNA: TGTGCCAGCAGCCCGCAGGGGGGGAGGTTCCAAGAGACCCAGTACTTC. It codes for CASSPQGGRFQETQYF.

The rearrangement uses TRBV20-1 and TRBJ2-7, with 9 positions matching TRBD1. Germline-derived CDR1 and CDR2 are DFQATT and SNEGSKA (reference sequence). The CDR3 runs 14 residues. Trimming at V came to 3 bases and at J to 8 bases, leaving 11 bases not matched to a gene. The CDR3 bases are TGCAGTGCTAGTGACACGGGGACAGGGTTCCAGCAGTACTTC. It specifies CSASDTGTGFQQYF.

This clonotype was seen many times. The chain is built from TRBV7-2 and TRBJ1-1, with 7 positions matching TRBD1. V shed 5 bases and J 5 bases; nucleotides not matched to a gene: 14. The germline gives CDR1 SGHTA, CDR2 FQGNSA. The CDR3 totals 16 residues. In DNA, the CDR3 is TGTGCCAGCAGCCCTAACAGGGGCGGGGGAGGGACTGAAGCTTTCTTT. Protein product: CASSPNRGGGGTEAFF.

This clonotype was detected many times. The chain joins TRBV10-3 to TRBJ2-7; the match to TRBD2 covers 7 bases. The germline V gene encodes CDR1 ENHRY and CDR2 SYGVKD. The trim removed 0 bases at V and 2 bases at J, leaving 4 bases unmatched. The CDR3 covers 15 residues. CDR3 loop: CAISESLAVAYEQYF. The CDR3 DNA is TGTGCCATCAGTGAGTCCCTAGCGGTGGCCTACGAGCAGTACTTC.

This clonotype was found many times. The chain joins TRBV6-1 to TRBJ1-1; no clear D. The V end lost 7 bases, the J end lost 1 base, and 4 bases lay between the germline ends. This CDR3 has 11 residues. Germline CDR1 MNHNS, CDR2 SASEGT. CDR3 protein: CASKQNTEAFF. Here the CDR3 DNA reads TGTGCCAGCAAGCAGAACACTGAAGCTTTCTTT.

This clonotype occurred once. The rearrangement uses TRBV7-9 and TRBJ2-5; no clear D. V lost 3 bases and J lost 0, with 8 bases in between. CDR1 and CDR2 from the germline V gene are SEHNR and FQNEAQ (reference sequence). The CDR3 is 14 residues long. The CDR3 DNA sequence: TGTGCCAGCAGCTTCAGACTGAACCAAGAGACCCAGTACTTC. Its translation is CASSFRLNQETQYF.

The sample holds one count of this clonotype. This may come from a read error, since a much larger clone is one base off. J is TRBJ2-3 and V is TRBV7-4, with 7 bases identical to TRBD1. This CDR3 is 14 amino acids long. Germline V gives CDR1 SGHVT, CDR2 SQSDAQ. This CDR3 is CACSSDRSTDTQYF. CDR3 DNA: TGTGCCTGCAGCTCGGACAGGAGCACAGATACGCAGTATTTT.

The gene calls are TRBV20-1 and TRBJ1-3; D gene ambiguous. This CDR3 spans 13 amino acids. Trimming removed 3 bases at V and 4 bases at J, with 10 bases between. The germline CDR1 and CDR2 sequences are DFQATT and SNEGSKA (reference sequence). The CDR3 region is CSASLDGGNTIYF. Here the CDR3 DNA reads TGCAGTGCTAGCCTGGACGGGGGAAACACCATATATTTT.

This chain joins TRBV20-1 and TRBJ2-7; the D is unclear. CDR1 is DFQATT and CDR2 is SNEGSKA in the germline V gene (reference sequence). This CDR3 region has 14 residues. Trimming removed 0 bases from V and 2 bases from J, with 11 bases in between. This CDR3 is CSARDGQGTYEQYF. The CDR3, as DNA: TGCAGTGCTAGAGATGGGCAAGGGACCTACGAGCAGTACTTC.

In its sample, this clonotype was seen many times. This chain links TRBV7-2 with TRBJ2-3, with TRBD1 matching 7 bases. Germline values: CDR1 SGHTA, CDR2 FQGNSA. V was pared by 6 bases and J by 0 bases, with 6 bases of the junction left unmatched. The CDR3 totals 15 residues. CDR3 sequence (DNA): TGTGCCAGCAGTATCCGGGGACAGAGCACAGATACGCAGTATTTT. Protein product: CASSIRGQSTDTQYF.

There are many counts of this clonotype. The V gene is TRBV7-2, the J gene TRBJ1-5, with D perhaps matching TRBD1 (5 bases). The CDR3 totals 13 residues. Germline V gene data show CDR1 as SGHTA and CDR2 as FQGNSA. V was cut by 6 bases and J by 13 bases, with 19 bases left in between. CDR3 nucleotide sequence: TGTGCCAGCAGTCCAATCCGGGGCCTGGAACAGCATTTT. Its translation: CASSPIRGLEQHF.

This chain links TRBV7-8 with TRBJ1-6; tentative D call: TRBD1 (5 bases). Germline values: CDR1 SGHVS, CDR2 FQNEAQ. The ends were cut back, 3 bases at V and 5 bases at J, with 8 bases in the middle. This CDR3 is built from 14 residues. This chain's CDR3 is CASSLGRNNSPLHF. In nucleotides, the CDR3 is TGTGCCAGCAGCTTGGGGCGGAATAATTCACCCCTCCACTTT.

Only one count was recorded for this clonotype. A much larger clone differs from this one at a single base, so this may be a read error. Because the CDR3 is missing its conserved closing phenylalanine or tryptophan, this is likely a read error. The chain recombines TRBV7-2 with TRBJ2-7, with D perhaps being TRBD1 or TRBD2 (5 bases each). The V end lost 5 bases, the J end lost 10 bases, and 18 bases lay between the germline ends. This CDR3 spans 13 amino acids. Germline lookup yields CDR1 SGHTA and CDR2 FQGNSA. The CDR3 here is CASSLRDGLNQYL. The CDR3 DNA is TGTGCCAGCAGCCTCCGGGACGGCTTGAATCAGTACTTA.

This clonotype has only a few counts. V and J are TRBV2 and TRBJ2-3, with TRBD2 matching over 12 bases. V trimming: 10 bases; J trimming: 3 bases; junction bases outside the gene matches: 17. The CDR3 consists of 18 residues. Germline V gives CDR1 SNHLY, CDR2 FYNNEI. CDR3 protein: CATAGGLAGGGSTDTQYF. In DNA form, the CDR3 reads TGTGCCACCGCTGGCGGGCTAGCGGGGGGGGGTTCGACAGATACGCAGTATTTT.

This clonotype was detected ten times or more. The CDR3 loop reads CASSPGPGGFSYEQYF. CDR3 sequence (DNA): TGTGCCAGCAGCCCGGGACCAGGGGGTTTCTCCTACGAGCAGTACTTC. The V and J genes are TRBV7-9 and TRBJ2-7; 7 bases agree with TRBD1. Germline lookup yields CDR1 SEHNR and CDR2 FQNEAQ (reference sequence). The CDR3 covers 16 residues. V trimming: 5 bases; J trimming: 0 bases; junction bases outside the gene matches: 10.

This chain connects TRBV6-6 to TRBJ2-5, with 9 bases fitting TRBD2. V shed 0 bases and J 1 base; nucleotides not matched to a gene: 3. This CDR3 comprises 16 residues. Germline V CDR1 and CDR2: MNHNY, SVGAGI (reference sequence). The CDR3 DNA reads as TGTGCCAGCAGTTACTCGGCGGGGGGGATCCAAGAGACCCAGTACTTC. Translation: CASSYSAGGIQETQYF.

The CDR3: CASSRTPGINEQFF. The DNA for the CDR3 is TGTGCCAGCAGCCGCACCCCTGGGATCAATGAGCAGTTCTTC. The chain employs TRBV2 and TRBJ2-1; D is unresolved. V was trimmed by 6 bases and J by 6 bases, leaving 15 bases between them. Germline lookup yields CDR1 SNHLY and CDR2 FYNNEI. The CDR3 extends over 14 amino acids.

This clonotype has ten or more counts. V is TRBV7-8 and J is TRBJ1-1; D not resolved. This CDR3 has 12 residues. V dropped 4 bases and J dropped 3 bases, with 6 bases sitting between them. Germline V CDR1 and CDR2: SGHVS, FQNEAQ. For the CDR3, the DNA is TGTGCCAGCAGCTCGCGTTACACTGAAGCTTTCTTT. As protein: CASSSRYTEAFF.

This clonotype was observed many times. J is TRBJ2-3 and V is TRBV7-6; no reliable D call. The germline gives CDR1 SGHVS, CDR2 FNYEAQ. The CDR3 spans 15 residues. Deletions cut 3 bases from V and 0 bases from J, with 10 bases between. The CDR3 sequence is CASSFSPTSTDTQYF. As DNA, the CDR3 is TGTGCCAGCAGCTTCTCCCCGACTAGCACAGATACGCAGTATTTT.

This clonotype was seen ten or more times. V is TRBV7-8 and J is TRBJ1-1; possible D gene TRBD1, 6 bases. The CDR3 extends over 15 amino acids. CDR1 and CDR2 (germline): SGHVS, FQNEAQ. Trimming removed 4 bases at V and 4 bases at J, with 16 bases between. CDR3 DNA: TGTGCCAGCAGCTCACACAGGGTCGGGAGCACTGAAGCTTTCTTT. It codes for CASSSHRVGSTEAFF.

This clonotype was counted many times. This sequence joins TRBV7-2 and TRBJ1-6, with a weak D call TRBD1 (5 bases). V shed 10 bases and J shed 4 bases, with 14 bases lying between them. From germline, CDR1 is SGHTA and CDR2 FQGNSA. The CDR3 runs to 14 residues. The CDR3 bases are TGTGCCATCTCGCAGGGTCCTTATAATTCACCCCTCCACTTT. This translates into CAISQGPYNSPLHF.

The V call is TRBV23-1, the J call TRBJ2-7, with 10 bases identical to TRBD2. TRBV23-1 is noted as an ORF with a role that remains uncertain. The CDR3 spans 16 residues. The J segment lost 3 bases and the V segment lost 3 bases, leaving 8 bases of the junction unmatched. CDR3 coding DNA: TGCGCCAGCAGTCACCGAGCGGGAGGGCCGAACTACGAGCAGTACTTC. Residues: CASSHRAGGPNYEQYF.

This clonotype was counted at least ten times. This chain connects TRBV3-1 to TRBJ1-2; D is perhaps TRBD1 (5 bases). The germline gives CDR1 LGHDT, CDR2 YNNKEL (reference sequence). V dropped 2 bases and J dropped 9 bases, with 10 bases sitting between them. The CDR3 extends over 12 amino acids. The CDR3 region has the DNA TGTGCCAGCAGCCAACGAGACAGCCGCTACACCTTC. Translating gives CASSQRDSRYTF.

This clonotype was detected ten times or more. The chain is built from TRBV6-5 and TRBJ2-3; D perhaps matches TRBD1 (5 bases). Germline CDR1 is MNHEY and CDR2 is SVGAGI. The CDR3 runs to 13 residues. Trimming took 6 bases from V and 5 from J, leaving 12 bases between them. CDR3 residues: CASRLTGGDTQYF. CDR3 coding DNA: TGTGCCAGCAGGCTTACAGGCGGAGATACGCAGTATTTT.

The J gene is TRBJ2-1, the V gene TRBV19, with 10 bases aligning to TRBD2. The CDR3 runs to 15 residues. Per germline, CDR1 LNHDA and CDR2 SQIVND (reference sequence). Unmatched junction bases numbered 9, after V lost 6 bases and J lost 7 bases. The CDR3 nucleotides are TGTGCCAGTAGGCCTCTAGCGGGGGTTGGGAATGAGCAGTTCTTC. It codes for CASRPLAGVGNEQFF.